The T cell receptor beta chain described here comes from a study of CD8+CD57+ T cells in acquired aplastic anemia. General study results and limits: CD8+ Simpson's diversity in patients was not significantly different from that in controls.

Genomic DNA was employed as the template in profiling TCR beta VDJ and CDR3. TCRdb re-called the reads through MiXCR, storing one row per CDR3 protein. The table shows 150,000 to 200,000 distinct CDR3 sequences, with 71% occurring only once. Germline CDR1 is LNHNV and CDR2 is YYDKDF (reference sequence). This CDR3 comprises 13 residues. Trimming pared 3 bases from V and 6 bases from J, leaving 10 bases between. All sequencing subjects had displayed CD8+CD57+ cell expansion on flow cytometry. About this clonotype itself: Its cognate antigen is unknown.

Sequenced sample: sorted CD4+, CD8+, or CD8+CD57+ T cells (not recorded which) from PBMCs. The TCR sequence derives from a human donor with aplastic anemia. The V gene is TRBV15, the J gene TRBJ2-3; no definite D call. The CDR3 DNA is TGTGCCACCAGCAGTCGTAGTGGGGATACGCAGTATTTT. It specifies CATSSRSGDTQYF.